Listed here are 14 T cell receptor beta chains from one sample, sequenced in a study of cytomegalovirus exposure and HLA in healthy donors. PCR primers comprised 60 Vbeta and 13 Jbeta primers. The table came from immunoSEQ multiplex PCR; TCRdb's copy has only in-frame clones and leaves some out. There are 110,000 or so clones in the sample; 77% occur only once, and 9.5% to 12% lies in the top ten. Sequenced material: PBMCs. The receptors shown here come from a man aged 35 to 55 in good health and CMV-seropositive.

This clone came up once. The chain recombines TRBV5-1 with TRBJ1-2, with D tentatively TRBD1 (6 bases). CDR1 and CDR2 from the germline V gene are SGHRS and YFSETQ. The V gene lost 1 base and the J gene lost 0 bases, with 13 bases spanning the gap. The CDR3 covers 16 residues. CDR3 DNA sequence: TGCGCCAGCAGCTTGACAGGGTTGAGAGCTAACTATGGCTACACCTTC. Translating it yields CASSLTGLRANYGYTF.

The count of this clone is one. This chain uses TRBV6-4 with TRBJ1-2; TRBD1 might be the D (5 bases). This CDR3 region has 14 residues. Trimming left V 4 bases short and J 4 bases short, with 13 bases between. From germline, CDR1 is MRHNA and CDR2 SNTAGT. CDR3 nucleotide sequence: TGTGCCAGCAGTGCCACCGTAACAGGCTATGGCTACACCTTC. Translation: CASSATVTGYGYTF.

The J gene is TRBJ1-5, the V gene TRBV28; 9 nucleotides line up with TRBD1. The V gene end was trimmed by 5 bases and the J gene end by 6 bases; junction bases not matched to a gene: 14. Per germline, CDR1 MDHEN and CDR2 SYDVKM. The CDR3 spans 17 residues. The CDR3 bases are TGTGCCAGCAGTCTCTATCATACCGGGACAGGGAGTCAGCCCCAGCATTTT. As protein: CASSLYHTGTGSQPQHF.

This chain uses TRBV6-5 with TRBJ1-1, with D possibly matching TRBD1 (5 bases). Trimming removed 2 bases at V and 4 bases at J, with 11 bases between. The V gene's germline CDR1 is MNHEY and CDR2 SVGAGI. The length of the CDR3 is 14 residues. CDR3 region: CASSYMGRGTEAFF. DNA for the CDR3: TGTGCCAGCAGTTACATGGGTAGGGGCACTGAAGCTTTCTTT.

This clone counts as medium-sized (0.01 to 0.1%). V is TRBV4-3 and J is TRBJ1-6, with TRBD1 as a possible D gene (6 bases). Per germline, CDR1 LGHNA and CDR2 YSLEER. The CDR3 length is 16 residues. The germline V and J ends were trimmed by 2 bases and 14 bases, with 22 bases remaining between them. CDR3 DNA sequence: TGCGCCAGCAGCCAAACCGGGACAACCAACGGGGAGACCCTCCACTTT. This gives the protein CASSQTGTTNGETLHF.

This clone was seen repeatedly, ten times or more. V is TRBV28 and J is TRBJ2-7, with a possible D match to TRBD2 (6 bases). The V and J ends lost 4 bases and 1 base respectively, with 17 bases between them. Germline CDR1 is MDHEN and CDR2 is SYDVKM. The CDR3 length is 16 residues. The CDR3 coding sequence is TGTGCCAGCAGTTCCCGTACGCCGGGAGTATCCTACGAGCAGTACTTC. Translation: CASSSRTPGVSYEQYF.

The rearrangement joins TRBV10-3 to TRBJ2-5, with 7 bases aligning to TRBD1. After removal of 4 bases from V and 1 base from J, the junction contained 3 bases not matched to a gene. Germline V gene sequence: CDR1 ENHRY, CDR2 SYGVKD. This CDR3 has 14 amino acids. As DNA, the CDR3 is TGTGCCATCAGTGGATCAGGGGGCCAAGAGACCCAGTACTTC. Encoded protein: CAISGSGGQETQYF.

J is TRBJ2-1 and V is TRBV25-1; D remains ambiguous. V dropped 4 bases and J dropped 6 bases, with 7 bases sitting between them. The CDR3 spans 12 residues. Looked up from germline, CDR1 is MGHDK and CDR2 is SYGVNS. This chain's CDR3 is CASSARFNEQFF. For the CDR3, the DNA is TGTGCCAGCAGTGCGCGGTTCAATGAGCAGTTCTTC.

V usage is TRBV7-2 and J usage is TRBJ1-6; 8 nucleotides align to TRBD1. Germline V gene data show CDR1 as SGHTA and CDR2 as FQGNSA. The length of the CDR3 is 13 residues. V lost 7 bases, J lost 5 bases, and 1 base stayed unmatched. The CDR3 reads CASKGQDNSPLHF. The DNA of the CDR3 is TGTGCCAGCAAGGGACAGGATAATTCACCCCTCCACTTT. Variable domain in full (rest from reference TRBV7-2 and TRBJ1-6): GAGVSQSPSNKVTEKGKDVELRCDPISGHTALYWYRQSLGQGLEFLIYFQGNSAPDKSGLPSDRFSAERTGGSVSTLTIQRTQQEDSAVYLCASKGQDNSPLHFGNGTRLTVT.

Comment on this clone: Within the sample, other DNA sequences also encode this same CDR3. The gene calls are TRBV5-1 and TRBJ1-5; D might be TRBD1 (5 bases). CDR1 is SGHRS and CDR2 is YFSETQ in the germline V gene. This CDR3 comprises 14 residues. Deletions cut 4 bases from V and 7 bases from J, with 15 bases between. CDR3 sequence (DNA): TGCGCCAGCAGCCCCGGGGGAGGGTACCAGCCCCAGCATTTT. Translated: CASSPGGGYQPQHF.

J is TRBJ1-1 and V is TRBV11-3, with D possibly matching TRBD1 (5 bases). From germline, CDR1 is SGHNT and CDR2 YENEEA. V lost 3 bases to trimming and J lost 6 bases, with 8 bases between them. CDR3 length: 12 amino acids. The CDR3 nucleotides read TGTGCCAGCAGCTTGGGGCCGGCTGAAGCTTTCTTT. Translating it yields CASSLGPAEAFF.

The chain carries TRBV9 and TRBJ2-3; D is perhaps TRBD2 (7 bases). The CDR3 is 14 residues long. Trimming cost V 2 bases and J 5 bases, with 12 bases left between them. Germline CDR1 SGDLS, CDR2 YYNGEE. Here the CDR3 reads CASSVGGAGDTQYF. CDR3 coding DNA: TGTGCCAGCAGCGTTGGGGGGGCAGGAGATACGCAGTATTTT.

This clone appeared a single time. The gene calls are TRBV7-9 and TRBJ1-2; the match to TRBD1 covers 8 bases. The J segment lost 8 bases and the V segment lost 5 bases, leaving 10 bases of the junction unmatched. CDR1 is SEHNR, CDR2 FQNEAQ, per germline (reference sequence). The CDR3 loop spans 14 amino acids. The DNA of the CDR3 is TGTGCCAGCAGCGCCTCACTGACAGGGGACGGCTACACCTTC. Encoded protein: CASSASLTGDGYTF. The whole variable domain, filled in from reference TRBV7-9 and TRBJ1-2, reads DTGVSQNPRHKITKRGQNVTFRCDPISEHNRLYWYRQTLGQGPEFLTYFQNEAQLEKSRLLSDRFSAERPKGSFSTLEIQRTEQGDSAMYLCASSASLTGDGYTFGSGTRLTVV.

This clone was seen a single time. The chain recombines TRBV14 with TRBJ2-3; 8 bases fit TRBD1. Losses at the gene ends were 4 bases for V and 9 bases for J; bases not matched to a gene: 15. The CDR3 contains 16 residues. Germline CDR1 and CDR2: SGHDN and FVKESK. This CDR3 reads CASSLSTGTGSQTQYF. CDR3 coding DNA: TGTGCCAGCAGCCTCTCTACGGGGACAGGATCCCAAACGCAGTATTTT.